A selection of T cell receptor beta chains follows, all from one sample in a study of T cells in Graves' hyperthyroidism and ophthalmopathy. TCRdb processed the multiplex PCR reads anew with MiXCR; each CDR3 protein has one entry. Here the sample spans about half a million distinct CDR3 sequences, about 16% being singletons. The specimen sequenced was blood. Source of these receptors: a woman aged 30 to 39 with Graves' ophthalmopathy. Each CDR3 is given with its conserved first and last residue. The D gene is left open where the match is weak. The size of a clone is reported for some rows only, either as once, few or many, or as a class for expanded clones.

cdr3_aa: CASSPPRSFTEAFF; cdr3_nt: TGTGCCAGCTCACCTCCCCGGAGTTTCACTGAAGCTTTCTTT; clone_size: many; j_call: TRBJ1-1; v_call: TRBV18; d_call: NA
cdr3_aa: CASSSHREVGDTQYF; cdr3_nt: TGTGCCAGTAGTAGTCACCGGGAGGTCGGAGATACGCAGTATTTT; clone_size: few; j_call: TRBJ2-3; v_call: TRBV19; d_call: TRBD2
cdr3_aa: CASRTPNRNTEAFF; cdr3_nt: TGTGCCAGCAGAACTCCTAACAGGAACACTGAAGCTTTCTTT; clone_size: many; j_call: TRBJ1-1; v_call: TRBV16; d_call: NA
cdr3_aa: CASSLPGQGVEQYF; cdr3_nt: TGCGCCAGCAGCTTACCGGGACAGGGGGTCGAGCAGTACTTC; clone_size: NA; j_call: TRBJ2-7; v_call: TRBV5-1; d_call: TRBD1
cdr3_aa: CASRLTGEGEQYF; cdr3_nt: TGTGCCAGCAGGCTAACAGGGGAGGGCGAGCAGTACTTC; clone_size: many; j_call: TRBJ2-7; v_call: TRBV28; d_call: NA
cdr3_aa: CASRGSGEAFF; cdr3_nt: TGTGCCAGCAGGGGGTCCGGTGAAGCTTTCTTT; clone_size: few; j_call: TRBJ1-1; v_call: TRBV12-3/TRBV12-4; d_call: NA
cdr3_aa: CASSFMGTSGRNEQFF; cdr3_nt: TGTGCCAGCAGTTTTATGGGGACTAGCGGGAGGAATGAGCAGTTCTTC; clone_size: many; j_call: TRBJ2-1; v_call: TRBV28; d_call: TRBD2
cdr3_aa: CASSTGDPYNEQFF; cdr3_nt: TGTGCCAGTTCAACAGGGGACCCCTACAATGAGCAGTTCTTC; clone_size: once; j_call: TRBJ2-1; v_call: TRBV19; d_call: TRBD1
cdr3_aa: CASTTTVGGSNEQFF; cdr3_nt: TGTGCCAGCACAACGACAGTAGGGGGGAGCAATGAGCAGTTCTTC; clone_size: NA; j_call: TRBJ2-1; v_call: TRBV4-2; d_call: NA
cdr3_aa: CASSETGAQQFF; cdr3_nt: TGCGCCAGCAGCGAGACCGGGGCCCAGCAGTTCTTC; clone_size: many; j_call: TRBJ2-1; v_call: TRBV5-1; d_call: NA
cdr3_aa: CASSQDGSSYNEQFF; cdr3_nt: TGTGCCAGCAGCCAAGACGGGAGCTCCTACAATGAGCAGTTCTTC; clone_size: many; j_call: TRBJ2-1; v_call: TRBV3-1; d_call: NA
cdr3_aa: CATRGGLTDTQYF; cdr3_nt: TGTGCCACTCGAGGGGGGTTGACAGATACGCAGTATTTT; clone_size: NA; j_call: TRBJ2-3; v_call: TRBV19; d_call: NA
cdr3_aa: CVSKEQETQYF; cdr3_nt: TGTGTCAGCAAAGAACAAGAGACCCAGTACTTC; clone_size: NA; j_call: TRBJ2-5; v_call: TRBV28; d_call: NA
cdr3_aa: CASSYSSIKDSAEAFF; cdr3_nt: TGTGCCAGCAGTTACAGCTCAATTAAGGACTCGGCTGAAGCTTTCTTT; clone_size: NA; j_call: TRBJ1-1; v_call: TRBV6-6; d_call: NA
cdr3_aa: CASSLGWGPNTEAFF; cdr3_nt: TGTGCCAGCAGTTTAGGGTGGGGCCCGAACACTGAAGCTTTCTTT; clone_size: many; j_call: TRBJ1-1; v_call: TRBV12-3/TRBV12-4; d_call: NA
cdr3_aa: CASSFIPTGKETQYF; cdr3_nt: TGTGCCAGCAGCTTCATTCCCACAGGGAAAGAGACCCAGTACTTC; clone_size: few; j_call: TRBJ2-5; v_call: TRBV7-3; d_call: NA
cdr3_aa: CASSLGASSRGTDTQYF; cdr3_nt: TGTGCCAGCAGCTTAGGGGCTAGCTCGAGAGGCACAGATACGCAGTATTTT; clone_size: NA; j_call: TRBJ2-3; v_call: TRBV7-3; d_call: NA
cdr3_aa: CASSPSSGTGGVETQYF; cdr3_nt: TGTGCCAGCAGCCCCTCGTCCGGGACAGGGGGCGTAGAGACCCAGTACTTC; clone_size: NA; j_call: TRBJ2-5; v_call: TRBV9; d_call: TRBD1
cdr3_aa: CASSLASANTEAFF; cdr3_nt: TGTGCCAGCAGCTTGGCGTCAGCGAACACTGAAGCTTTCTTT; clone_size: few; j_call: TRBJ1-1; v_call: TRBV5-4; d_call: NA
cdr3_aa: CASSLRDRRRDSQYF; cdr3_nt: TGTGCCAGTAGTCTCCGGGACCGCAGGAGGGACTCGCAGTACTTC; clone_size: few; j_call: TRBJ2-7; v_call: TRBV19; d_call: NA
cdr3_aa: CASSILGNRAFF; cdr3_nt: TGTGCCAGTAGTATCTTAGGGAATCGCGCTTTCTTT; clone_size: NA; j_call: TRBJ1-1; v_call: TRBV19; d_call: NA
cdr3_aa: CAWSGWGTTSGANVLTF; cdr3_nt: TGTGCCTGGAGTGGATGGGGCACTACCTCTGGGGCCAACGTCCTGACTTTC; clone_size: few; j_call: TRBJ2-6; v_call: TRBV30; d_call: NA
cdr3_aa: CASSEMGEQFF; cdr3_nt: TGTGCCAGCAGCGAGATGGGTGAGCAGTTCTTC; clone_size: many; j_call: TRBJ2-1; v_call: TRBV11-2; d_call: NA
cdr3_aa: CASRRLNEQFF; cdr3_nt: TGTGCCAGCAGGCGGCTCAATGAGCAGTTCTTC; clone_size: many; j_call: TRBJ2-1; v_call: TRBV2; d_call: NA
cdr3_aa: CASRNEGGRTDTQYF; cdr3_nt: TGTGCCAGCAGAAACGAGGGAGGACGCACAGATACGCAGTATTTT; clone_size: few; j_call: TRBJ2-3; v_call: TRBV2; d_call: NA
cdr3_aa: CASSWPGYEQYF; cdr3_nt: TGTGCCAGCAGTTGGCCCGGTTACGAGCAGTACTTC; clone_size: few; j_call: TRBJ2-7; v_call: TRBV6-2/TRBV6-3; d_call: NA
cdr3_aa: CASLPRLANRVNQPQHF; cdr3_nt: TGTGCCAGTCTACCCAGACTTGCCAATCGGGTCAATCAGCCCCAGCATTTT; clone_size: few; j_call: TRBJ1-5; v_call: TRBV19; d_call: NA
cdr3_aa: CASSHLTQGVETQYF; cdr3_nt: TGTGCCAGCAGCCACCTAACACAGGGGGTAGAGACCCAGTACTTC; clone_size: few; j_call: TRBJ2-5; v_call: TRBV14; d_call: TRBD1
cdr3_aa: CASSVEGQGGNEQFF; cdr3_nt: TGTGCCAGCAGCGTAGAGGGACAGGGGGGCAATGAGCAGTTCTTC; clone_size: many; j_call: TRBJ2-1; v_call: TRBV9; d_call: TRBD1
cdr3_aa: CASYPTVSSYNEQFF; cdr3_nt: TGTGCCAGCTATCCAACCGTGAGCTCCTACAATGAGCAGTTCTTC; clone_size: many; j_call: TRBJ2-1; v_call: TRBV28; d_call: NA
cdr3_aa: CASSSGTGGAGNQPQHF; cdr3_nt: TGTGCCAGCAGCTCTGGGACAGGGGGCGCGGGCAATCAGCCCCAGCATTTT; clone_size: NA; j_call: TRBJ1-5; v_call: TRBV6-1; d_call: TRBD1
cdr3_aa: CATSDTGGRQETQYF; cdr3_nt: TGTGCCACCAGTGATACAGGGGGCCGACAAGAGACCCAGTACTTC; clone_size: many; j_call: TRBJ2-5; v_call: TRBV24-1; d_call: TRBD1
cdr3_aa: CASSPARGTGVGEQYF; cdr3_nt: TGTGCCAGCAGTCCCGCCCGCGGGACAGGGGTGGGCGAGCAGTACTTC; clone_size: few; j_call: TRBJ2-7; v_call: TRBV11-2; d_call: TRBD1
cdr3_aa: CAWSRWQGAGEQYF; cdr3_nt: TGTGCCTGGAGTCGTTGGCAGGGGGCGGGCGAGCAGTACTTC; clone_size: many; j_call: TRBJ2-7; v_call: TRBV30; d_call: TRBD1
cdr3_aa: CASSSSKLANTGELFF; cdr3_nt: TGCGCCAGCAGCTCCTCTAAACTCGCGAACACCGGGGAGCTGTTTTTT; clone_size: NA; j_call: TRBJ2-2; v_call: TRBV5-1; d_call: NA